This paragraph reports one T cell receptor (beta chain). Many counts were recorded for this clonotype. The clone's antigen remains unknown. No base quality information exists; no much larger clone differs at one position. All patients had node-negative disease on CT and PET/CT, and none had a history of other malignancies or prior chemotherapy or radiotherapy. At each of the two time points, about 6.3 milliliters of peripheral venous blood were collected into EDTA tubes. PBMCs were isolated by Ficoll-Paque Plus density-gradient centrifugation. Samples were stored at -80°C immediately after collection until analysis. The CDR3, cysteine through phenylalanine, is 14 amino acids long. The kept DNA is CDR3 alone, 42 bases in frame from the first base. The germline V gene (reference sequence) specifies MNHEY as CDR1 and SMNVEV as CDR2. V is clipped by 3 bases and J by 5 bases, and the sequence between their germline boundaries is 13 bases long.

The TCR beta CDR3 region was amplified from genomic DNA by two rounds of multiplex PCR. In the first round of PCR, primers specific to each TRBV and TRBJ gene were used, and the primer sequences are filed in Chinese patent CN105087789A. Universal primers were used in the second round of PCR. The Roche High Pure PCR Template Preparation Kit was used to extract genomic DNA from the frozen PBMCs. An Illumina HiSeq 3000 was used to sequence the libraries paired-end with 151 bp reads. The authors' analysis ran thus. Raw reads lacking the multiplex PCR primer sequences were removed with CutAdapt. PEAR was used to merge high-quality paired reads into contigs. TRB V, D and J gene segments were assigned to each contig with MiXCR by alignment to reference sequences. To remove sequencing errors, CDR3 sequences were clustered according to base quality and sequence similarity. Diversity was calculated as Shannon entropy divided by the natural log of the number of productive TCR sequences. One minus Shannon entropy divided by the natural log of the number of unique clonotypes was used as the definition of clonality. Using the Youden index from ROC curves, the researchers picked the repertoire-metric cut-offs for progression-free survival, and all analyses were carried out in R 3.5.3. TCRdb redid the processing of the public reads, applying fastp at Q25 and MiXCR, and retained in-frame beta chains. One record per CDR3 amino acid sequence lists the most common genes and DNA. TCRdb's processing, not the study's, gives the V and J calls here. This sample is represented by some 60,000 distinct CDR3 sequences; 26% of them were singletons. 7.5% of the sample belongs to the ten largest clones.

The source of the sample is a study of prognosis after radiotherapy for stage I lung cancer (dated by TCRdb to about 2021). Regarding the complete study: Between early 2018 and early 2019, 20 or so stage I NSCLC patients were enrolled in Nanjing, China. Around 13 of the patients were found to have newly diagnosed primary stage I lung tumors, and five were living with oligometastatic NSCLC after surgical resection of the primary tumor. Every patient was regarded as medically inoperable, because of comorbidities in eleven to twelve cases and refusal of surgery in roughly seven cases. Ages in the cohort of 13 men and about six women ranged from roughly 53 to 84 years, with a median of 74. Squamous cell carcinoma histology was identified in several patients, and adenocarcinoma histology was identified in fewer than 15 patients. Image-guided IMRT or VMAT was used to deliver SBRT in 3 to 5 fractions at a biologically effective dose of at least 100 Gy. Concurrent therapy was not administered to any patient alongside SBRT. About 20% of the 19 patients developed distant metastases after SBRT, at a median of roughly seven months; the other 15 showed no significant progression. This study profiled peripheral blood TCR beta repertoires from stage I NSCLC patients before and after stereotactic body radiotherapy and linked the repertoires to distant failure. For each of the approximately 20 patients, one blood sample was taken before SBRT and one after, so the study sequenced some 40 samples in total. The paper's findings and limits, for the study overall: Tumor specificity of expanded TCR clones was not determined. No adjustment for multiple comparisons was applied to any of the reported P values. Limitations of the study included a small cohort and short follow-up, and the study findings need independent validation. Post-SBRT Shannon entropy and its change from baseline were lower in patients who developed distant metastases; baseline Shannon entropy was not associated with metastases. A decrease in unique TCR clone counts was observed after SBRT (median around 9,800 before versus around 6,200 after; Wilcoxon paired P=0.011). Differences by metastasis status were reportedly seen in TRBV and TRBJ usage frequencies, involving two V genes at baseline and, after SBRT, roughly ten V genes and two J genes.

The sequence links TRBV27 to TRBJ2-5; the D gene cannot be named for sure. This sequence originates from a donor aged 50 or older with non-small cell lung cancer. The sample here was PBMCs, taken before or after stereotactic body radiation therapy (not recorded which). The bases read TGTGCCAGCAGTTTTTACCCAACCGGGGAGACCCAGTACTTC. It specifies CASSFYPTGETQYF.